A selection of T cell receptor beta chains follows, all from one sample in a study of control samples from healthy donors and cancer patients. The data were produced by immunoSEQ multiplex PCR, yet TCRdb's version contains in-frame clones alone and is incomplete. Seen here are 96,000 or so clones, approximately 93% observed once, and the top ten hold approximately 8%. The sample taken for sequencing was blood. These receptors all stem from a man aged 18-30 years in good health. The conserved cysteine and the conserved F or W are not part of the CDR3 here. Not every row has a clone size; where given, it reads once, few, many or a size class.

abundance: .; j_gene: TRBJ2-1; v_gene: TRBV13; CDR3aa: ASRSGFYNEQF
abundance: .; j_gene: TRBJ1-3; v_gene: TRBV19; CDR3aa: ASNAPGQGSGTIY
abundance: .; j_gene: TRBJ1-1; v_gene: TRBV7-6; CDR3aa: ASSFRTGWNTEAF
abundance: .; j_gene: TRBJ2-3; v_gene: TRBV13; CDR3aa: ASSLAGADTQY
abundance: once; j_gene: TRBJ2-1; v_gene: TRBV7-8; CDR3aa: ASSPRGQGVYNEQF
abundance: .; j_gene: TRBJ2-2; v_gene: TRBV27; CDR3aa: ASSFDPGTGELF
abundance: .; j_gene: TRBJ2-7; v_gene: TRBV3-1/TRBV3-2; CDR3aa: ASSQDRAIARPYSYEQY
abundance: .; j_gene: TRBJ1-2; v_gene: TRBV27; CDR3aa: ASSTWTGEDYGYT
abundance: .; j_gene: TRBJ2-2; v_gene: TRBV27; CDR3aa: ASSSGTGTGELF
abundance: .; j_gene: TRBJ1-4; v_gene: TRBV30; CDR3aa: AWDRGNNEKLF
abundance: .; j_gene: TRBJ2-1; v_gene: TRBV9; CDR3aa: ASSVLPTGETYNEQF
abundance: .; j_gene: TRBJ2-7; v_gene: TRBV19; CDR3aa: ASSRGQGGEQY
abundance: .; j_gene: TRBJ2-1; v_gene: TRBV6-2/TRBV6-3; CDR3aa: ASSYSRAVMANEQF
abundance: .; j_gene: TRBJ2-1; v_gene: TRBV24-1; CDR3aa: ATSDLGRVRLNEQF
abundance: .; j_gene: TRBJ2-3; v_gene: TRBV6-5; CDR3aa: ASRTGGLPQY
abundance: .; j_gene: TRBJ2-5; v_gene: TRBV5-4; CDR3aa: ASSLGGGIETQY
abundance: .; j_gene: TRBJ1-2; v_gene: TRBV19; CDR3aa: ASRAGGPYGYT
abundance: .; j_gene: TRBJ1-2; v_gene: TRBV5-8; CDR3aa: ASSLPSPGLIYGYT
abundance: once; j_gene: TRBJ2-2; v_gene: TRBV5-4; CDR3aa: ASSVTSGRRAGELF
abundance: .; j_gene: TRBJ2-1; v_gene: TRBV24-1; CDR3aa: ATSDGNNEQF
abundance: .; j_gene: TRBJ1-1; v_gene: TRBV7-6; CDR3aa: ASSSVGGIGNTEAF